This T cell receptor (beta chain) was documented in a study of Ad26.COV2.S vaccination and SARS-CoV-2 variants. Sequencing used immunoSEQ multiplex PCR; TCRdb keeps in-frame clones, though not all of them. The table shows some 340,000 clones, with around 84% occurring only once. Details on this clone: Antigen specificity is unknown.

Unmatched junction bases numbered 10, after V lost 3 bases and J lost 3 bases. CDR1 DFQATT and CDR2 SNEGSKA come from the germline V gene (reference sequence). There are 16 residues in the CDR3. Treatment defined: some 20 received Ad26.COV2.S at low or high dose, single or two shots; about 5 received placebo; per-sample allocation not given. Each sample was drawn 63 days after the first injection (of vaccine or placebo). Regarding the study as a whole: Ad26.COV2.S recipients had broader spike-specific TCRs (P = 0.0014).

V usage is TRBV20-1 and J usage is TRBJ1-2; 10 nucleotides agree with TRBD1. Sequences were derived from peripheral blood, sampled in a trial of Ad26.COV2.S vaccine versus placebo. The TCR was taken from a person between 18 and 59 years old who received the Ad26.COV2.S COVID-19 vaccine or a placebo. The CDR3 loop is CSASPTTGQGYYGYTF. DNA for the CDR3: TGCAGTGCTAGTCCGACAACGGGACAGGGGTACTATGGCTACACCTTC.